Only a few counts were recorded for the clone carrying this TCR beta chain. TCRdb's copy holds only in-frame clones and misses some; the assay was immunoSEQ multiplex PCR. The sample shows 40,000 to 50,000 clones, about nine tenths of them seen only once. Germline V lookup: CDR1 MNHEY, CDR2 SVGAGI. This CDR3 contains 15 residues. V was shortened by 6 bases and J by 0 bases, with 12 bases between the two germline ends. These data are taken from a study of OX40 agonist ivuxolimab in advanced cancers. V usage is TRBV6-5 and J usage is TRBJ1-3, with a possible D match to TRBD1 (5 bases). The TCR originated in an adult with an advanced solid tumor such as melanoma, head and neck, liver or kidney cancer. Sequencing was performed on CD4+ or CD8+ T cells sorted from blood, taken in a trial of the OX40 agonist ivuxolimab. In DNA form, the CDR3 reads TGTGCCAGCAGGCCGACAGAACGCTCTGGAAACACCATATATTTT. This codes for CASRPTERSGNTIYF.